This T cell receptor beta chain is drawn from a study of graft-versus-host responses after intestinal transplantation. About this clone itself: Its antigen is still unknown.

Study-wide points: GvH clone levels peaked in circulation, and this peak was associated with early post-transplant HvG declines. Marrow from the recipient contained GvH clones, some of which had appeared first in ileum or blood.

CDR3 size: 14 residues. The germline gives CDR1 SGHVS, CDR2 FQNEAQ. V lost 5 bases, J lost 2 bases, and 12 bases lay in between. Sequencing used immunoSEQ multiplex PCR; TCRdb keeps in-frame clones, though not all of them. This sample carries 70,000 or so clones, over 75% of them seen once, and the ten largest clones take 0.35% to 0.4%. The material was unstimulated CD4+ T cells sorted from spleen or lymph node cells, obtained before transplant. This TCR derives from a human donor who was the organ donor for an intestinal transplant. The J gene is TRBJ1-2, the V gene TRBV7-8, with a possible D match to TRBD1 (5 bases). The CDR3 loop is CASSLREGNYGYTF. As DNA, the CDR3 is TGTGCCAGCAGCCTCCGGGAGGGGAACTATGGCTACACCTTC.